The subject of this entry is one TCR beta chain. Its cognate antigen has yet to be identified. Base qualities were left out, and no much larger clone turns up one base away. The CDR3 regions of human TCRbeta chains were subjected to immunosequencing. Per the authors' processing: TCRs in the repertoires were matched against a reference library of SARS-CoV-2-specific TCRs that had been generated with the MIRA antigen-specificity platform. Breadth was defined as the fraction of unique TCRs that were SARS-CoV-2-associated. Depth was defined as the fraction of total T cells that were SARS-CoV-2-associated. Using the MIRA data, each spike-specific TCR was mapped to the spike region that the TCR reacts to and placed in a CD4 or CD8 class. Log10-transformed breadth and depth values were compared by one-way ANOVA with Sidak's multiple comparisons tests. What TCRdb holds here is the immuneACCESS table cut down to in-frame rearrangements. Part of the clones is not present; checked against another copy, under half of the missing clones reflect an unresolved V gene, and the others are unexplained. V, J and clone size are those of that table, while D and trimming were read from the DNA. For this sample there are approximately 76,000 clones; around 89% appear just once. The ten most abundant clones make up less than 20% of the sample.

The CDR3 holds 16 amino acids from the cysteine to the phenylalanine. The only DNA kept is the CDR3, 48 bases in frame from the first base. As encoded in the germline V gene (reference sequence), CDR1 is LNHNV while CDR2 is YYDKDF. V and J are trimmed by 0 bases and 9 bases, and the gene matches miss 11 bases of the junction. This record belongs to a study of T cell responses to AZD1222 COVID-19 vaccine (dated by TCRdb to the early 2020s). Study-level background: AZD1222 recipients with second doses at about 4 weeks or about 12 weeks were pooled, because spike-specific TCR depth and breadth did not differ between schedules. A total of approximately 240 trial participants underwent TCR sequencing, of whom around 200 received two doses of AZD1222 and some 26 received two doses of the MenACWY control vaccine. Trial participants were enrolled by age into subgroups of 18-55, 56-69 and 70-plus years, and about 150, 27 and 61 TCR-sequenced participants, respectively, were included in these subgroups. Paper-wide results and their limitations: In the small 56-69-year group, the increase in depth fell short of significance, most likely because of low power. Most participants were white British and females outnumbered males, and the authors suggested that clonal diversity may have been underestimated. After two AZD1222 doses, spike-specific TCR breadth and depth were significantly higher than at day 0 and than in MenACWY recipients. Vaccine-associated CD4 TCRs spanned the whole spike protein, with dominant responses in regions 160-218 and 743-854. Nearly half of unique spike-specific TCRs reportedly recognized epitopes outside regions mutated in the B.1.351 and B.1.1.7 variants. Conclusions about previously exposed vaccinees are limited, since just five or six AZD1222 recipients were seropositive for SARS-CoV-2 at baseline. No day 14 peak-response samples were available, so repertoires were characterized only after the peak T cell response.

This specimen's time point label, interpreted: baseline before first vaccination. Samples from vaccinated people were obtained from the UK trials COV001 and COV002, which included a single-blind randomized controlled phase 2/3 trial of AZD1222 (ChAdOx1 nCoV-19) in healthy adults. Trial participant PBMC samples were collected at day 0 and day 28 after the second dose for TCRbeta chain sequencing. Rearrangement joined TRBV15 to TRBJ2-1; 7 central nucleotides agree with TRBD2. This specimen consisted of peripheral blood, obtained on day 0 of AZD1222 vaccination. The source is an adult in good health. The DNA sequence is given as TGTGCCACCAGCAGAGATATTAGGGCTAGCGGTGGTGAGCAGTTCTTC. It specifies CATSRDIRASGGEQFF.